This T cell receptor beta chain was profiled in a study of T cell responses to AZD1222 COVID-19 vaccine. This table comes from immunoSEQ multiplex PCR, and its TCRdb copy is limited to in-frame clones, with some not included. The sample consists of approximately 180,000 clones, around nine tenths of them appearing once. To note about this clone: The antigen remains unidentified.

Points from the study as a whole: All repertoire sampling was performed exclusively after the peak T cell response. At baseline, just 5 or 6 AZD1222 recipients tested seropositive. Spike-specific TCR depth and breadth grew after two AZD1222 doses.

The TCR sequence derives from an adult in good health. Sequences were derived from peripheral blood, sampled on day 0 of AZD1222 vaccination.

The CDR3 sequence: CASSLGVEGAYTF. CDR3 DNA: TGTGCCAGCAGCTTAGGTGTTGAAGGGGCCTACACCTTC. The V call is TRBV7-9, the J call TRBJ1-2; possibly TRBD1 for D (5 bases). There are 13 residues in the CDR3. The V end was cut by 1 base, the J end by 10 bases, with 13 bases between. The germline V gene encodes CDR1 SEHNR and CDR2 FQNEAQ (reference sequence). The variable domain in full, completed from reference TRBV7-9 and TRBJ1-2, reads DTGVSQNPRHKITKRGQNVTFRCDPISEHNRLYWYRQTLGQGPEFLTYFQNEAQLEKSRLLSDRFSAERPKGSFSTLEIQRTEQGDSAMYLCASSLGVEGAYTFGSGTRLTVV.